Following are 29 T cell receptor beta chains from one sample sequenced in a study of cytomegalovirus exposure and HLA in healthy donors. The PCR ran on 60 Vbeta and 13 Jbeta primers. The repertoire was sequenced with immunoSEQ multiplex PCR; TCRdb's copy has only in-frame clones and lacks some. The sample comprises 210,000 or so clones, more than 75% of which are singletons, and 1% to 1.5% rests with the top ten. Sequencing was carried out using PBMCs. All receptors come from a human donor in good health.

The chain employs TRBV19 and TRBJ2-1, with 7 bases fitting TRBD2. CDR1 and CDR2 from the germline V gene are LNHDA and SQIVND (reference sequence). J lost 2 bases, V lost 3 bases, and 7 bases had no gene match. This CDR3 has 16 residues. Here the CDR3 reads CASSIPQRDPYNEQFF. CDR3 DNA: TGTGCCAGTAGTATCCCCCAGCGGGACCCCTACAATGAGCAGTTCTTC.

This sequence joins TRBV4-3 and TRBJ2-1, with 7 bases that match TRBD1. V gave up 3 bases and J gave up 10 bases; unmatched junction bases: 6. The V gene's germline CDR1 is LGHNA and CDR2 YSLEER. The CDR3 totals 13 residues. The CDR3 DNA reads TGCGCCAGCAGCCAGGCCGACAGGGTGGAGCAGTTCTTC. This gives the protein CASSQADRVEQFF.

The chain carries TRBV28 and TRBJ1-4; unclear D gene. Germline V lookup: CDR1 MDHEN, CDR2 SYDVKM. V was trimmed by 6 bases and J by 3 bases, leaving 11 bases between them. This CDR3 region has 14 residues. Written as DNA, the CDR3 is TGTGCCAGCAGCCCGAGGTGGGCTAATGAAAAACTGTTTTTT. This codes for CASSPRWANEKLFF.

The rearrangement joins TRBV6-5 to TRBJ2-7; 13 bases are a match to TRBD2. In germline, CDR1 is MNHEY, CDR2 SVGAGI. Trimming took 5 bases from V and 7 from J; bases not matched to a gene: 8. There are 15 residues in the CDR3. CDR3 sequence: CASSARTSGSSEQYF. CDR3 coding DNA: TGTGCCAGCAGTGCCCGGACTAGCGGGAGTAGTGAGCAGTACTTC.

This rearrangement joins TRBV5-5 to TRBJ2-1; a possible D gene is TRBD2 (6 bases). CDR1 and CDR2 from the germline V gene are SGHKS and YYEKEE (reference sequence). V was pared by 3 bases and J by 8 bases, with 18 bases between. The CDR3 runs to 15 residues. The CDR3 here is CASSSGLVGGHEQFF. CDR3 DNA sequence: TGTGCCAGCAGCTCCGGACTGGTGGGAGGTCATGAGCAGTTCTTC.

The CDR3 nucleotides read TGTGCCAGTAGTATCGCACCGGCGACCTTCCTGGCGGGAGAGCAGTTCTTC. Its protein product is CASSIAPATFLAGEQFF. The V gene is TRBV19, the J gene TRBJ2-1; weak D call: TRBD2 (6 bases). Deletions cut 3 bases from V and 10 bases from J, with 25 bases between. The CDR3 length is 17 residues. Germline V lookup: CDR1 LNHDA, CDR2 SQIVND (reference sequence). Drawing the rest from reference TRBV19 and TRBJ2-1, the complete variable domain is DGGITQSPKYLFRKEGQNVTLSCEQNLNHDAMYWYRQDPGQGLRLIYYSQIVNDFQKGDIAEGYSVSREKKESFPLTVTSAQKNPTAFYLCASSIAPATFLAGEQFFGPGTRLTVL.

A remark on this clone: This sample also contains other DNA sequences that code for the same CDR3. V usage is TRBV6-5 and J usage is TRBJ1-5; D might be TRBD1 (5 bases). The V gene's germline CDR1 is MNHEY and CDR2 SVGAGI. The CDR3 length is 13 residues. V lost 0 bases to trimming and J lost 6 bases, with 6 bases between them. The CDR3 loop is CASSYSRGQPQHF. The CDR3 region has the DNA TGTGCCAGCAGTTACTCAAGGGGTCAGCCCCAGCATTTT.

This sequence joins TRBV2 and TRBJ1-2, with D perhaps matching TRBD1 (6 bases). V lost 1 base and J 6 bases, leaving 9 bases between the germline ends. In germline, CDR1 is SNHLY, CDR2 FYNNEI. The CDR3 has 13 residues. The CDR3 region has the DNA TGTGCCAGCAGTGAAGGTCCAGGGGATGGCTACACCTTC. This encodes CASSEGPGDGYTF.

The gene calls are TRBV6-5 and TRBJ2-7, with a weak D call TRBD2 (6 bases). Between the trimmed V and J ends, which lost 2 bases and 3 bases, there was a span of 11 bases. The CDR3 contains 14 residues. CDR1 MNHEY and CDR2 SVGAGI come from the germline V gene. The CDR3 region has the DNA TGTGCCAGCAGTTACCGGGTCGGGGGCTACGAGCAGTACTTC. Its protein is CASSYRVGGYEQYF.

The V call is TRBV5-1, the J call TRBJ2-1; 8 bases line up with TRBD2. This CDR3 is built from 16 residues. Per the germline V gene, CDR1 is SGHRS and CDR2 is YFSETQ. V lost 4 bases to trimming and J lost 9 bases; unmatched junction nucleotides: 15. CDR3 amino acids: CASSPNPGLGFGEQFF. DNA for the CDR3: TGCGCCAGCAGCCCCAACCCGGGACTAGGGTTCGGTGAGCAGTTCTTC.

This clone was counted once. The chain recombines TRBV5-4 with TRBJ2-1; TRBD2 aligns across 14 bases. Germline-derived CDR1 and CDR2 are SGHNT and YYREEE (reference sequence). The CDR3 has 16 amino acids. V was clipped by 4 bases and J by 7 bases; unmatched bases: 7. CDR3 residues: CASSKGLAGARNEQFF. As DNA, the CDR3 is TGTGCCAGCAGCAAGGGACTAGCGGGAGCACGGAATGAGCAGTTCTTC.

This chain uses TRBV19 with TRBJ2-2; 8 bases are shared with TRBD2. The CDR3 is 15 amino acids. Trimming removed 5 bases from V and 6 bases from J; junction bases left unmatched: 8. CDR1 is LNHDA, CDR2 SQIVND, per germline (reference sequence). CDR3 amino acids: CASSVLAGNPGELFF. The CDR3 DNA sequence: TGTGCCAGTAGTGTATTAGCGGGAAACCCCGGGGAGCTGTTTTTT.

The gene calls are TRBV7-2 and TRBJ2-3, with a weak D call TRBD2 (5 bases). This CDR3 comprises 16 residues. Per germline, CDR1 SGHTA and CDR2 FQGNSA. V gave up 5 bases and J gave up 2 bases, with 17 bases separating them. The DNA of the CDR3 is TGTGCCAGCAGCGCACCCGCTCGGGGAGACACAGATACGCAGTATTTT. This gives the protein CASSAPARGDTDTQYF. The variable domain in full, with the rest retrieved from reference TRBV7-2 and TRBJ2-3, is GAGVSQSPSNKVTEKGKDVELRCDPISGHTALYWYRQSLGQGLEFLIYFQGNSAPDKSGLPSDRFSAERTGGSVSTLTIQRTQQEDSAVYLCASSAPARGDTDTQYFGPGTRLTVL.

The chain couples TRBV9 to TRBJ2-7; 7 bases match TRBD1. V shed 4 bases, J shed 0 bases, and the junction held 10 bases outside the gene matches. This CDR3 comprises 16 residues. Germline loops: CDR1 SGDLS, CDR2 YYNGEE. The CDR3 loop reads CASSPRPAGGSYEQYF. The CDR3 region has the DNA TGTGCCAGCAGCCCCCGCCCGGCAGGGGGCTCCTACGAGCAGTACTTC.

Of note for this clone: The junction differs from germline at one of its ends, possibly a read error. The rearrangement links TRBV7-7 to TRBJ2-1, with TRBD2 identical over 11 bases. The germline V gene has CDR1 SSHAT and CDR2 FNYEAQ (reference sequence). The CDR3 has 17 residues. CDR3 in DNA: TGTGCTAGCAGCGGTAACGGACTAGCGGGTTTTTACAATGAGCAGTTCTTC. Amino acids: CASSGNGLAGFYNEQFF.

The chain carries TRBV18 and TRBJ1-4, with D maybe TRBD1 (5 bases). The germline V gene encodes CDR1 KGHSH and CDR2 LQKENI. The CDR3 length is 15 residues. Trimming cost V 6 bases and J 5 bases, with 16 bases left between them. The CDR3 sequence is CASSLQGKGNEKLFF. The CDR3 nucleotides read TGTGCCAGCTCTCTCCAGGGAAAGGGGAATGAAAAACTGTTTTTT.

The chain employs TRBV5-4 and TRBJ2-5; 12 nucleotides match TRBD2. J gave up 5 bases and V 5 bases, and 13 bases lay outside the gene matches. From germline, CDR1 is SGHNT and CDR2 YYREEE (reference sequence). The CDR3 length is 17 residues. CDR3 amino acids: CASRSAPSGRALETQYF. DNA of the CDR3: TGTGCCAGCAGGTCCGCTCCTAGCGGGAGGGCCCTGGAGACCCAGTACTTC.

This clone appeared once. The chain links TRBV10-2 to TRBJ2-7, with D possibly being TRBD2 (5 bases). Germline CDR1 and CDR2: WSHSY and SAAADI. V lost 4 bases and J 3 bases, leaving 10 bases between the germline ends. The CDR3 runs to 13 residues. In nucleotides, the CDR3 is TGCGCCAGCAGTGTCCTAGCCTACTACGAGCAGTACTTC. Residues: CASSVLAYYEQYF.

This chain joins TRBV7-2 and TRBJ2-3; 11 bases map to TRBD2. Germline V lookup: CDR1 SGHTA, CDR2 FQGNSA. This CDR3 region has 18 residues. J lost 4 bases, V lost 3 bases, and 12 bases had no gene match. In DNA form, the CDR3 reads TGTGCCAGCAGCTTGCCCGGGACTAGCGGCCCTCGTGCAGATACGCAGTATTTT. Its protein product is CASSLPGTSGPRADTQYF.

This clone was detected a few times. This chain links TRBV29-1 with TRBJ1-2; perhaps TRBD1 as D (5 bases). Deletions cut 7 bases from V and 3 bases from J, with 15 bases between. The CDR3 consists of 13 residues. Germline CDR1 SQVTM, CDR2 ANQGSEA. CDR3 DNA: TGCAGCGCCCACCGTAGGGGTCACTATGGCTACACCTTC. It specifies CSAHRRGHYGYTF.

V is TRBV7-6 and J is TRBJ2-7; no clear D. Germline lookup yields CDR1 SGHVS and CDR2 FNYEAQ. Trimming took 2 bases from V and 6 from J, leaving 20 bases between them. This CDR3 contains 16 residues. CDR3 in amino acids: CASSLYWSWIFPEQYF. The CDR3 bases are TGTGCCAGCAGCTTATACTGGAGCTGGATCTTTCCCGAGCAGTACTTC.

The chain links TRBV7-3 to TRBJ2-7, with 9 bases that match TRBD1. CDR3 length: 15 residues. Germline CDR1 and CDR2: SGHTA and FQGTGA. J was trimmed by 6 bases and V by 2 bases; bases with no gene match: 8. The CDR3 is CASSLFRDRVAEQYF. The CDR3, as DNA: TGTGCCAGCAGCTTATTTCGGGACAGGGTAGCCGAGCAGTACTTC.

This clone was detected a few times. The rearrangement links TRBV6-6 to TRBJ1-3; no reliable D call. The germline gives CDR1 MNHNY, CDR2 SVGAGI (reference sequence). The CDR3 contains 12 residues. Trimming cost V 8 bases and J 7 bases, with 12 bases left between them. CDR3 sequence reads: CASSPGWNTIYF. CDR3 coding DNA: TGTGCCAGCTCTCCAGGCTGGAACACCATATATTTT.

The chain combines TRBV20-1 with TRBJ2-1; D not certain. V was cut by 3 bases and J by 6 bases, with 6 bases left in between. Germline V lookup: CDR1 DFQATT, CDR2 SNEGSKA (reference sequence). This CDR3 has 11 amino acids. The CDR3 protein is CSASRGNEQFF. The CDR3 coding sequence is TGCAGTGCTAGTAGAGGCAATGAGCAGTTCTTC.

CDR3 nucleotide sequence: TGTGCCAGCAGTTACCTAAGGGGTCGTACTGGAAACACCATATATTTT. Its protein product is CASSYLRGRTGNTIYF. This chain connects TRBV6-5 to TRBJ1-3, with D possibly TRBD1 on 5 matching bases. The CDR3 is 16 residues long. Per the germline V gene, CDR1 is MNHEY and CDR2 is SVGAGI. The V end lost 2 bases, the J end lost 2 bases, and 13 bases lay between the germline ends.

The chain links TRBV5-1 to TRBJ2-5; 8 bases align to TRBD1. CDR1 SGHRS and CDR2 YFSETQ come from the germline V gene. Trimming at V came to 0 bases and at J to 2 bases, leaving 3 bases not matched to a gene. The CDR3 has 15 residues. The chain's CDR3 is CASSLGGQGQETQYF. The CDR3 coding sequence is TGCGCCAGCAGCTTGGGTGGACAGGGACAAGAGACCCAGTACTTC.

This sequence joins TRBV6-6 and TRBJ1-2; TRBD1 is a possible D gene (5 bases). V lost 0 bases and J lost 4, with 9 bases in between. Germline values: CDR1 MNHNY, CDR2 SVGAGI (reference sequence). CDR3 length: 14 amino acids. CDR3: CASSYSTGGYGYTF. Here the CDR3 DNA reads TGTGCCAGCAGTTACTCGACGGGGGGCTATGGCTACACCTTC.

For the CDR3, the DNA is TGTGCCAGCAGTACCACGAGCTACGAGCAGTACTTC. Its protein product is CASSTTSYEQYF. The gene calls are TRBV28 and TRBJ2-7; no definite D call. Germline CDR1 and CDR2: MDHEN and SYDVKM. Trimming pared 5 bases from V and 3 bases from J, leaving 8 bases between. The CDR3 is 12 residues long.

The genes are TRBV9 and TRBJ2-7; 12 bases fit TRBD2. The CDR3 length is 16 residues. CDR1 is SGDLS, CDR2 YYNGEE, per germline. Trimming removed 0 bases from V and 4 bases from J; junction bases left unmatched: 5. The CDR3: CASSVDLAGGVYEQYF. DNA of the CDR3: TGTGCCAGCAGCGTAGACCTAGCGGGAGGGGTTTACGAGCAGTACTTC.